The 18 T cell receptor beta chains below come from one sample, sequenced in a study of cytomegalovirus exposure and HLA in healthy donors. Amplification used 60 Vbeta primers and 13 Jbeta primers. The data were produced by immunoSEQ multiplex PCR, yet TCRdb's version contains in-frame clones alone and is incomplete. The sample table includes some 75,000 clones. The sample was PBMCs. These receptor sequences come from a man aged 35 to 55 in good health and CMV-seronegative.

The chain joins TRBV6-5 to TRBJ2-6; D unresolved. The CDR3 contains 14 residues. V lost 5 bases, J lost 3 bases, and 8 bases lay in between. Germline V gene sequence: CDR1 MNHEY, CDR2 SVGAGI. CDR3 DNA sequence: TGTGCCAGCAGTCCGAGTTATGGGGCCAACGTCCTGACTTTC. Amino acid sequence: CASSPSYGANVLTF.

The chain combines TRBV6-6 with TRBJ1-1; D gene uncertain. The CDR3 has 14 residues. Per the germline V gene, CDR1 is MNHNY and CDR2 is SVGAGI (reference sequence). Trimming removed 2 bases from V and 1 base from J, with 8 bases in between. This CDR3 reads CASSYLRGNTEAFF. CDR3 DNA sequence: TGTGCCAGCAGTTACCTTCGGGGGAACACTGAAGCTTTCTTT.

With respect to this clone: A read error may account for a junction end that differs from germline. The CDR3 DNA reads as TGTGCCAGCAGCTTCACAGGGGGTAAAACCGGGGAGCTGCTTTTT. It is translated as CASSFTGGKTGELLF. This chain links TRBV5-4 with TRBJ2-2; 8 bases agree with TRBD1. This CDR3 has 15 amino acids. Germline loops: CDR1 SGHNT, CDR2 YYREEE (reference sequence). The whole variable domain, remainder taken from reference TRBV5-4 and TRBJ2-2, is ETGVTQSPTHLIKTRGQQVTLRCSSQSGHNTVSWYQQALGQGPQFIFQYYREEENGRGNFPPRFSGLQFPNYSSELNVNALELDDSALYLCASSFTGGKTGELLFGEGSRLTVL.

The chain carries TRBV6-1 and TRBJ2-7; maybe TRBD1 (6 bases). This CDR3 spans 14 amino acids. Germline CDR1 MNHNS, CDR2 SASEGT. V dropped 6 bases and J dropped 0 bases, with 12 bases sitting between them. DNA for the CDR3: TGTGCCAGCAGAAGGCAGGGGAACTCCTACGAGCAGTACTTC. It is translated as CASRRQGNSYEQYF.

The V and J genes are TRBV29-1 and TRBJ1-2; D gene ambiguous. The V end lost 0 bases, the J end lost 7 bases, and 6 bases lay between the germline ends. In germline, CDR1 is SQVTM, CDR2 ANQGSEA. The CDR3 runs to 11 residues. CDR3 protein: CSVEEGPGYTF. The CDR3 coding sequence is TGCAGCGTTGAAGAGGGCCCTGGCTACACCTTC.

V is TRBV27 and J is TRBJ2-1, with D unresolved. The germline gives CDR1 MNHEY, CDR2 SMNVEV (reference sequence). The CDR3 has 13 residues. The V gene lost 7 bases and the J gene lost 3 bases, with 10 bases spanning the gap. CDR3: CASKQDIYNEQFF. DNA for the CDR3: TGTGCCAGCAAACAAGACATCTACAATGAGCAGTTCTTC.

V usage is TRBV7-9 and J usage is TRBJ1-5, with D unresolved. V lost 8 bases, J lost 6 bases, and 17 bases lay in between. The CDR3 covers 14 residues. The germline CDR1 and CDR2 sequences are SEHNR and FQNEAQ (reference sequence). CDR3 bases: TGTGCCAGCTCCTCCGGCGGGGAGGGTCAGCCCCAGCATTTT. Its protein is CASSSGGEGQPQHF.

This chain joins TRBV12-1 and TRBJ2-1; the tabulated D call, TRBD1, remains unverified against the DNA. TRBV12-1 is assigned pseudogene status. The CDR3 runs to 15 residues. The CDR3 is CASSPDRDSYNEQFF. As DNA, the CDR3 is TGTGCCAGCAGTCCTGACAGGGACTCCTACAATGAGCAGTTCTTC.

This sequence joins TRBV6-1 and TRBJ1-1; 7 nucleotides align to TRBD1. Germline assignment: CDR1 MNHNS and CDR2 SASEGT. After removal of 0 bases from V and 3 bases from J, the junction contained 7 bases not matched to a gene. The CDR3 consists of 16 residues. CDR3: CASSEARRGRDTEAFF. CDR3 DNA sequence: TGTGCCAGCAGTGAAGCGCGGAGGGGGCGGGACACTGAAGCTTTCTTT.

The chain carries TRBV30 and TRBJ1-4; no firm D call. The CDR3 contains 13 residues. V gave up 4 bases and J gave up 6 bases, with 12 bases separating them. The germline V gene encodes CDR1 GTSNPN and CDR2 SVGIG (reference sequence). The CDR3 loop reads CAWMAGEDEKLFF. The CDR3, as DNA: TGTGCCTGGATGGCCGGGGAGGATGAAAAACTGTTTTTT.

V and J are TRBV15 and TRBJ1-4, with TRBD1 identical over 8 bases. This CDR3 comprises 16 residues. Germline V gene data show CDR1 as LNHNV and CDR2 as YYDKDF (reference sequence). V lost 0 bases to trimming and J lost 2 bases; unmatched junction nucleotides: 2. As DNA, the CDR3 is TGTGCCACCAGCAGAGATCAGGGGGCGACTAATGAAAAACTGTTTTTT. Amino acid sequence: CATSRDQGATNEKLFF.

The chain employs TRBV6-4 and TRBJ2-5; D not certain. The CDR3 is made up of 11 amino acids. Trimming cost V 7 bases and J 3 bases, with 6 bases left between them. Germline CDR1 reads MRHNA; CDR2 reads SNTAGT. This CDR3 reads CASTQKETQYF. CDR3 bases: TGTGCCAGCACCCAGAAAGAGACCCAGTACTTC.

The CDR3 DNA is TGTGCCAGCAGTGAAGCGCTTTGGAGGCTAGGGAATTCACCCCTCCACTTT. It translates to CASSEALWRLGNSPLHF. This rearrangement joins TRBV2 to TRBJ1-6; D call uncertain. This CDR3 spans 17 amino acids. Trimming took off 0 bases at V and 7 bases at J, with 16 bases between the two ends. Germline assignment: CDR1 SNHLY and CDR2 FYNNEI.

The V gene is TRBV30, the J gene TRBJ1-3; D unclear. Germline-derived CDR1 and CDR2 are GTSNPN and SVGIG (reference sequence). V was trimmed by 1 base and J by 0 bases, leaving 19 bases between them. This CDR3 is built from 18 residues. The CDR3 loop reads CAWSGRASLDYSGNTIYF. CDR3 DNA: TGTGCCTGGAGTGGCCGGGCCTCCTTAGACTACTCTGGAAACACCATATATTTT.

The rearrangement links TRBV19 to TRBJ2-5; 8 bases map to TRBD1. The germline V gene has CDR1 LNHDA and CDR2 SQIVND (reference sequence). Unmatched junction bases numbered 15, after V lost 5 bases and J lost 7 bases. The CDR3 has 16 amino acids. CDR3 nucleotide sequence: TGTGCCAGTAGTCCAAATATCCCGGGACAGGAGGGGACCCAGTACTTC. Its protein product is CASSPNIPGQEGTQYF.

The genes are TRBV4-1 and TRBJ2-1, with D unclear. The CDR3 loop spans 14 amino acids. Germline lookup yields CDR1 MGHRA and CDR2 YSYEKL. Trimming removed 0 bases from V and 8 bases from J, with 11 bases in between. As DNA, the CDR3 is TGCGCCAGCAGCCAAGATTCCGCCCGGGATGAGCAGTTCTTC. This encodes CASSQDSARDEQFF.

The rearrangement uses TRBV5-5 and TRBJ1-1; possibly TRBD1 for D (5 bases). V dropped 1 base and J dropped 3 bases, with 10 bases sitting between them. The CDR3 runs to 14 residues. Looked up from germline, CDR1 is SGHKS and CDR2 is YYEKEE (reference sequence). The DNA for the CDR3 is TGTGCCAGCAGCTTGTTTGGGGGGGACACTGAAGCTTTCTTT. It translates to CASSLFGGDTEAFF.

The chain joins TRBV19 to TRBJ2-7, with 11 positions matching TRBD1. This CDR3 has 15 residues. V lost 4 bases, J lost 3 bases, and 5 bases stayed unmatched. CDR1 and CDR2 (germline): LNHDA, SQIVND (reference sequence). CDR3 in DNA: TGTGCCAGTAGTACAGGACAGGGGGCCGGCTACGAGCAGTACTTC. As protein: CASSTGQGAGYEQYF.